Listed below are T cell receptor beta chains from one sample, sequenced in a study of PD-1 blockade in classical Hodgkin lymphoma. TCRdb keeps only in-frame clones here, not all; method: immunoSEQ multiplex PCR. The sample has tens of thousands of clones, over 90% seen once; the top ten hold 2% to 3%. Specimen: peripheral blood mononuclear cells (PBMCs). The source of these receptors is a human donor with classical Hodgkin lymphoma. The CDR3 runs from the conserved cysteine through the conserved F or W. A D gene is named only where the DNA matches it firmly. Clone size is not always given. Where it is, it says once, few, many or a class for expanded clones.

J gene | clone size | CDR3 length | V gene | D gene | CDR3 DNA | CDR3 protein
TRBJ1-5 | NA | 14 | TRBV28 | TRBD1 | TGTGCCAGCAGTCCCCCCGGGACAGGGGTCGTCTGGCATTTT | CASSPPGTGVVWHF
TRBJ1-1 | NA | 15 | TRBV4-1 | NA | TGCGCCAGCAGGGACCCACTTAAACGAAACACTGAAGCTTTCTTT | CASRDPLKRNTEAFF
TRBJ2-3 | NA | 14 | TRBV2 | NA | TGTGCCAGCACAAAAGCTACTAGCACAGATACGCAGTATTTT | CASTKATSTDTQYF
TRBJ1-2 | NA | 15 | TRBV6-5 | NA | TGTGCCAGCAGTTACCTGACCGGGGGCGGCTATGGCTACACCTTC | CASSYLTGGGYGYTF
TRBJ2-3 | NA | 20 | TRBV4-1 | TRBD2 | TGCGCCAGCAGCCAAGCTTGGACTAGCGGGGGGGCCTCTGTCACAGATACGCAGTATTTT | CASSQAWTSGGASVTDTQYF
TRBJ1-4 | NA | 12 | TRBV7-9 | NA | TGTGCCAGCAGCTTAGAGAGTGAAAAACTGTTTTTT | CASSLESEKLFF
TRBJ2-3 | NA | 17 | TRBV29-1 | TRBD2 | TGCAGCGTTTCCGGGACTAGCGGGGGGGGACTCACAGATACGCAGTATTTT | CSVSGTSGGGLTDTQYF
TRBJ1-1 | NA | 14 | TRBV2 | TRBD1 | TGTGCCAGAAACAGATGGACAGGGAACACTGAAGCTTTCTTT | CARNRWTGNTEAFF
TRBJ2-5 | NA | 13 | TRBV29-1 | TRBD1 | TGCAGCGTTGAACCTTCCCGACAGGGTAACCAGTACTTC | CSVEPSRQGNQYF
TRBJ1-1 | once | 13 | TRBV10-3 | TRBD1 | TGTGCCACCCGACAGGGGGCGTACACTGAAGCTTTCTTT | CATRQGAYTEAFF
TRBJ2-7 | NA | 13 | TRBV10-1 | NA | TGCGCCAGCAGTTCACAGGGAGTACGGGAGCAGTACTTC | CASSSQGVREQYF
TRBJ1-1 | NA | 14 | TRBV5-1 | NA | TGCGCCAGCAGCTTGGACCCTGGCCGGACTGAAGCTTTCTTT | CASSLDPGRTEAFF
TRBJ1-1 | NA | 14 | TRBV5-1 | NA | TGCGCCAGCAGCTTCCAAGTGACGAACACTGAAGCTTTCTTT | CASSFQVTNTEAFF
TRBJ1-6 | NA | 14 | TRBV6-6 | TRBD1 | TGTGCCAGCAGTTACACAGGGGGTGATTCACCCCTCCACTTT | CASSYTGGDSPLHF
TRBJ2-7 | NA | 14 | TRBV15 | TRBD2 | TGTGCCACCAGCAGAGAGACTAGCGGCTACGAGCAGTACTTC | CATSRETSGYEQYF
TRBJ2-5 | NA | 15 | TRBV28 | NA | TGTGCCAGCAGTCCCAATGGGACTCCCCAAGAGACCCAGTACTTC | CASSPNGTPQETQYF
TRBJ2-1 | NA | 16 | TRBV6-1 | TRBD1 | TGTGCCAGCAGGGAACAAACCGGGACAGGGGCCAGAGAGCAGTTCTTC | CASREQTGTGAREQFF